The rows below give T cell receptor beta chains drawn from one sample of a study of regulatory T cells in long-lasting Graves disease. TCRdb passed the multiplex PCR reads through MiXCR, listing each CDR3 protein once. The sample records about 240,000 distinct CDR3 sequences, about 19% being singletons. Sequencing used peripheral blood mononuclear cells (PBMCs), obtained at new diagnosis, from a patient treated with antithyroid drugs. The receptors were gathered from a female donor with Graves disease. CDR3s include the opening cysteine and the closing phenylalanine or tryptophan. The D gene is left open where the match is weak. Clone size, where shown, is once, few, many, or a class for clones that have expanded.

>13|TRBD1|TRBJ2-7|many|TRBV29-1
CSVPGQGAYEQYF
TGCAGCGTGCCGGGACAGGGGGCCTACGAGCAGTACTTC
>15|TRBD1|TRBJ2-3|many|TRBV4-3
CASSHRGTGTDTQYF
TGCGCCAGCAGCCATAGGGGGACAGGGACAGATACGCAGTATTTT
>16|TRBD1|TRBJ1-2|many|TRBV28
CASSLSQPDRGHGYTF
TGTGCCAGCAGTCTCTCTCAGCCGGACAGGGGGCATGGCTACACCTTC
>15|.|TRBJ2-3|many|TRBV4-3
CASSRTFSSTDTQYF
TGCGCCAGCAGCCGCACTTTTTCTAGCACAGATACGCAGTATTTT
>16|TRBD1|TRBJ2-2|few|TRBV19
CASSIEGTGRSGELFF
TGTGCCAGTAGTATAGAGGGGACAGGGCGAAGCGGGGAGCTGTTTTTT
>16|.|TRBJ2-5|many|TRBV6-1
CASSLERGASKETQYF
TGTGCCAGCAGCTTAGAACGGGGGGCCTCTAAAGAGACCCAGTACTTC
>16|TRBD1|TRBJ1-1|many|TRBV10-3
CAISTTGGGLDTEAFF
TGTGCCATCAGCACTACAGGGGGCGGATTAGACACTGAAGCTTTCTTT
>17|TRBD2|TRBJ2-1|many|TRBV3-1
CASSQDQTSGSPTEQFF
TGTGCCAGCAGCCAAGATCAAACTAGCGGGAGCCCCACTGAGCAGTTCTTC
>12|.|TRBJ1-1|few|TRBV25-1
CASLPHGGSAFF
TGTGCCAGTCTCCCACACGGGGGGTCGGCTTTCTTT
>13|.|TRBJ2-2|many|TRBV7-9
CASSLMLGRELFF
TGTGCCAGCAGCTTAATGTTGGGCCGGGAGCTGTTTTTT
>13|.|TRBJ2-7|few|TRBV6-1
CASIGTYSYEQYF
TGTGCCAGCATCGGCACCTACTCCTACGAGCAGTACTTC
>14|TRBD1|TRBJ2-7|many|TRBV18
CASSPGTGSIEQYF
TGTGCCAGCTCACCTGGGACAGGGTCCATCGAGCAGTACTTC
>16|TRBD1|TRBJ1-2|few|TRBV5-1
CASSLMGQGAGYGYTF
TGCGCCAGCAGCTTGATGGGACAGGGGGCGGGCTATGGCTACACCTTC
>13|.|TRBJ2-2|.|TRBV10-2
CASSEYSTGELFF
TGCGCCAGCAGTGAGTACAGTACCGGGGAGCTGTTTTTT
>13|.|TRBJ1-1|many|TRBV20-1
CSARAEGATEAFF
TGCAGTGCTAGGGCGGAGGGAGCGACTGAAGCTTTCTTT
>14|.|TRBJ1-1|many|TRBV12-3/TRBV12-4
CASRLGAGAPEAFF
TGTGCCAGCAGGCTGGGTGCGGGGGCCCCTGAAGCTTTCTTT
>14|.|TRBJ2-1|many|TRBV10-1
CASSESGLYNEQFF
TGCGCCAGCAGTGAGTCCGGACTGTACAATGAGCAGTTCTTC
>18|TRBD2|TRBJ2-7|.|TRBV7-2
CASSLAAGSSGRAFEQYF
TGTGCCAGCAGCTTAGCCGCGGGGAGTAGCGGGAGGGCCTTCGAGCAGTACTTC
>15|.|TRBJ2-1|many|TRBV20-1
CSARVGGRAYNEQFF
TGCAGTGCTAGAGTAGGGGGGAGGGCCTACAATGAGCAGTTCTTC
>17|TRBD2|TRBJ2-5|once|TRBV7-2
CASSRSGGTPYQETQYF
TGTGCCAGCAGTCGTAGCGGGGGGACCCCTTACCAAGAGACCCAGTACTTC
>19|TRBD2|TRBJ2-3|many|TRBV28
CASSAIPGTSGEDTDTQYF
TGTGCCAGCAGTGCAATACCTGGGACTAGCGGGGAGGACACAGATACGCAGTATTTT
>15|.|TRBJ2-7|many|TRBV5-5
CASSSTVGYSYEQYF
TGCGCCAGCAGCTCTACAGTGGGGTACTCCTACGAGCAGTACTTC
>15|.|TRBJ2-7|many|TRBV11-2
CASSLVFGWSYEQYF
TGTGCCAGCAGCTTAGTTTTTGGTTGGTCCTACGAGCAGTACTTC